This T cell receptor beta chain is from a study of blood T cell repertoires in COVID-19. Study-level information: Sources were T cells, B-cell-depleted T cells, or PBMCs; the material itself was cDNA or gDNA.

Clones were sequenced by immunoSEQ multiplex PCR, and TCRdb holds only the in-frame ones, with some missing. In the table there are 200,000 to 250,000 clones, about 85% of which are singletons. The CDR3 sequence is 15 residues long. The trim removed 5 bases at V and 0 bases at J, leaving 3 bases unmatched. Germline V gene sequence: CDR1 MNHEY, CDR2 SVGEGT. Sequences were obtained from peripheral blood. This sequence was found in a man between 35 and 55 years old with acute or convalescent COVID-19. The chain joins TRBV6-2 or TRBV6-3 to TRBJ1-4, with 7 positions matching TRBD1. The CDR3 DNA reads as TGTGCCAGCAGTCAAACAGGGGCAACTAATGAAAAACTGTTTTTT. Its protein is CASSQTGATNEKLFF.